This T cell receptor (beta chain) was observed in a study of blood T cell repertoires in COVID-19. Germline lookup yields CDR1 MDHEN and CDR2 SYDVKM. This CDR3 has 16 residues. V lost 3 bases, J lost 4 bases, and 18 bases lay in between. Profiled with immunoSEQ multiplex PCR; TCRdb holds only in-frame clones, not every one. The table records 150,000 to 200,000 clones, about 82% of them present only once. The sample comprised peripheral blood. V gene TRBV28 combines with J gene TRBJ1-2, with a possible D match to TRBD1 (5 bases). The sequence was collected from a woman in her twenties or thirties with acute or convalescent COVID-19. The CDR3 DNA follows: TGTGCCAGCAGTTTTGAGTCTCAACTGGGGCCCTATGGCTACACCTTC. Protein sequence: CASSFESQLGPYGYTF.